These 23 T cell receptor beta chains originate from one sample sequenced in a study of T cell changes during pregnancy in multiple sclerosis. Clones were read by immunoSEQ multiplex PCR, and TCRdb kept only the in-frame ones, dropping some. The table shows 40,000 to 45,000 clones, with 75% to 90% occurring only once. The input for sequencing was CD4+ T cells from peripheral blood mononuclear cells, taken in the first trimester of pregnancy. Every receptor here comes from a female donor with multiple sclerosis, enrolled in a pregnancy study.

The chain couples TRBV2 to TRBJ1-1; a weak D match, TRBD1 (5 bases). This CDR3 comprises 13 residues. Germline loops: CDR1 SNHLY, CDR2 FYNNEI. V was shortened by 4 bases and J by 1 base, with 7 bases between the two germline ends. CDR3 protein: CASSVTGNTEAFF. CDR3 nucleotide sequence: TGTGCCAGCAGTGTTACAGGGAACACTGAAGCTTTCTTT.

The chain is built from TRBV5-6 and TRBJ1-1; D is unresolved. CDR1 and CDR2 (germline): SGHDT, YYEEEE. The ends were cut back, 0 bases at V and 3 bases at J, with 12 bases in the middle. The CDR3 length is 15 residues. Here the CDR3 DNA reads TGTGCCAGCAGCTTGGTTCACTCGGTACACACTGAAGCTTTCTTT. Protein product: CASSLVHSVHTEAFF.

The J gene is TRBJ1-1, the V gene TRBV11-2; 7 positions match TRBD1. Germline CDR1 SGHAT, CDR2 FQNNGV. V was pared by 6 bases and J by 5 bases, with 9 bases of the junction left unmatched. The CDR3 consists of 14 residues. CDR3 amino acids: CASSTGATGTEAFF. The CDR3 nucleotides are TGTGCCAGCAGTACAGGGGCTACGGGGACTGAAGCTTTCTTT.

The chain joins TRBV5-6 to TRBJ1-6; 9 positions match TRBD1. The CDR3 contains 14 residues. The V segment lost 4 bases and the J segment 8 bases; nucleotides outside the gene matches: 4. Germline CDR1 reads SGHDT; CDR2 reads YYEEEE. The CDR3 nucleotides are TGTGCCAGCAGCGCCGACAGGGGGTATTCACCCCTCCACTTT. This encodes CASSADRGYSPLHF.

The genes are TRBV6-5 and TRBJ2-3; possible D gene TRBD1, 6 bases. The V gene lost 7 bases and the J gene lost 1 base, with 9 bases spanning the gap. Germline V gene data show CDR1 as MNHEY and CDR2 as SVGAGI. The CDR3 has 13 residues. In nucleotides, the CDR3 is TGTGCCAGCACAGGGGATGGCACAGATACGCAGTATTTT. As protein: CASTGDGTDTQYF.

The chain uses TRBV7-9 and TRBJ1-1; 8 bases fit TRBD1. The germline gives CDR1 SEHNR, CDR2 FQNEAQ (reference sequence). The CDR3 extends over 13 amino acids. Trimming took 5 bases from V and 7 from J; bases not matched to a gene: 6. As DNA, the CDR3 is TGTGCCAGCAGCCCAGGGACAGGCAGTGAAGCTTTCTTT. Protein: CASSPGTGSEAFF.

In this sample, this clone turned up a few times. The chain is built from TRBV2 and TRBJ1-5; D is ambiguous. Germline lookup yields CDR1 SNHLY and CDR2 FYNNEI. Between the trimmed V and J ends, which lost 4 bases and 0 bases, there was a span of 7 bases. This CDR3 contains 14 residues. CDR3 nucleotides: TGTGCCAGCAGTGTCGTAGATAGCAATCAGCCCCAGCATTTT. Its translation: CASSVVDSNQPQHF.

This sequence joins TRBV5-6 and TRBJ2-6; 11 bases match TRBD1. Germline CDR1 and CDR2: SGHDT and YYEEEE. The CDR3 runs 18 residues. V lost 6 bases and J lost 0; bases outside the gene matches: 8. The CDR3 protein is CASIPRGTGGSGANVLTF. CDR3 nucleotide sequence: TGTGCCAGCATACCTCGGGGGACAGGGGGCTCTGGGGCCAACGTCCTGACTTTC.

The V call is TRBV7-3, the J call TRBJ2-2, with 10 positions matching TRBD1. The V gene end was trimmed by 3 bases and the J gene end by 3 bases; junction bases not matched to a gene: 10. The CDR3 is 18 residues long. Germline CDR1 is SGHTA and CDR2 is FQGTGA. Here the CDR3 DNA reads TGTGCCAGCAGCTTGGTCTGGACAGGGGGTCGGCACACCGGGGAGCTGTTTTTT. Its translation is CASSLVWTGGRHTGELFF.

CDR3 nucleotide sequence: TGTGCCAGCTCAACCCAATCTAGCGGCGGGACCGGGGAGCTGTTTTTT. This sequence encodes CASSTQSSGGTGELFF. The rearrangement links TRBV18 to TRBJ2-2, with 7 bases aligning to TRBD2. The CDR3 loop spans 16 amino acids. The V gene's germline CDR1 is KGHSH and CDR2 LQKENI. Losses at the gene ends were 5 bases for V and 5 bases for J; bases not matched to a gene: 11.

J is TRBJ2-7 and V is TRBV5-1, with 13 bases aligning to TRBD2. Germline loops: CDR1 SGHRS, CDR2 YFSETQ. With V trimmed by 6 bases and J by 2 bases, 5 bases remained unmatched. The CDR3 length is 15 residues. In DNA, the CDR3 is TGCGCCAGCACCCTACTAGCGGGGGGGACCTACGAGCAGTACTTC. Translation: CASTLLAGGTYEQYF.

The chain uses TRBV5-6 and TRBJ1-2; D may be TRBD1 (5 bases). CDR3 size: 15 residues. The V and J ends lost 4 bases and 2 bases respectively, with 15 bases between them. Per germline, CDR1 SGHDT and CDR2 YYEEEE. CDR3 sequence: CASSPTFSGNYGYTF. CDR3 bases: TGTGCCAGCAGCCCCACTTTTTCAGGGAACTATGGCTACACCTTC.

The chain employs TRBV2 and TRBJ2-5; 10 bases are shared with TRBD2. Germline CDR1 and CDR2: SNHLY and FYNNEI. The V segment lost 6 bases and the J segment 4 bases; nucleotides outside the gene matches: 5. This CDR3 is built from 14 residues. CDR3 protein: CASSSGLAVETQYF. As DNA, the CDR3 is TGTGCCAGCAGCTCTGGACTAGCGGTAGAGACCCAGTACTTC. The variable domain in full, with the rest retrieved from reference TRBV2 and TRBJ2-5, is EPEVTQTPSHQVTQMGQEVILRCVPISNHLYFYWYRQILGQKVEFLVSFYNNEISEKSEIFDDQFSVERPDGSNFTLKIRSTKLEDSAMYFCASSSGLAVETQYFGPGTRLLVL.

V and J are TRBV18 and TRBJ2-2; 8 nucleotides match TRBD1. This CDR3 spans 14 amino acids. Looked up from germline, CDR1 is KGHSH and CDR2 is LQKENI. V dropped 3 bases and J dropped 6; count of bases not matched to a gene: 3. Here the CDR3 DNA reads TGTGCCAGCTCACCCAACAGGGGGTCCGGGGAGCTGTTTTTT. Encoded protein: CASSPNRGSGELFF. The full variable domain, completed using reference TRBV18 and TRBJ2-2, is NAGVMQNPRHLVRRRGQEARLRCSPMKGHSHVYWYRQLPEEGLKFMVYLQKENIIDESGMPKERFSAEFPKEGPSILRIQQVVRGDSAAYFCASSPNRGSGELFFGEGSRLTVL.

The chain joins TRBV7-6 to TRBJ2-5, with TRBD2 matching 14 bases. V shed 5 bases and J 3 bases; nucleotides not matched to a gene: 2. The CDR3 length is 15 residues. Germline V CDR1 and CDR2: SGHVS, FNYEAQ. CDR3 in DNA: TGTGCCAGCAGCCCGGGACTAGCGGGAGAAGAGACCCAGTACTTC. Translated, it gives CASSPGLAGEETQYF.

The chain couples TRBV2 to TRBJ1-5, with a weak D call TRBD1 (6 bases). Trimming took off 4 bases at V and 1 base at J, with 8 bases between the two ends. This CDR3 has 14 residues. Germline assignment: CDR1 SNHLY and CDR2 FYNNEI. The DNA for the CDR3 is TGTGCCAGCAGTGGACAGGAGAGCAATCAGCCCCAGCATTTT. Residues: CASSGQESNQPQHF. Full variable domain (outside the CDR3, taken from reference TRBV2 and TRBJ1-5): EPEVTQTPSHQVTQMGQEVILRCVPISNHLYFYWYRQILGQKVEFLVSFYNNEISEKSEIFDDQFSVERPDGSNFTLKIRSTKLEDSAMYFCASSGQESNQPQHFGDGTRLSIL.

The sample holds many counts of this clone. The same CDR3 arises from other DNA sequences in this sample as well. The CDR3 coding sequence is TGTGCCTGGAGTGGGGCGAGCACAGATACGCAGTATTTT. Translated: CAWSGASTDTQYF. The rearrangement joins TRBV30 to TRBJ2-3; D is undetermined. Trimming shortened V by 1 base and J by 0 bases, and 5 bases separated the two germline ends. The germline gives CDR1 GTSNPN, CDR2 SVGIG (reference sequence). CDR3 length: 13 amino acids.

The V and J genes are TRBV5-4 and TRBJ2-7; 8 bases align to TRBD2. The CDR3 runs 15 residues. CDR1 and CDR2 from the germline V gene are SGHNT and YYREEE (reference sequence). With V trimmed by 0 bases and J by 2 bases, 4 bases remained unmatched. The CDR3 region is CASSLDPGGPYEQYF. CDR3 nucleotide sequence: TGTGCCAGCAGCTTGGATCCGGGAGGGCCCTACGAGCAGTACTTC.

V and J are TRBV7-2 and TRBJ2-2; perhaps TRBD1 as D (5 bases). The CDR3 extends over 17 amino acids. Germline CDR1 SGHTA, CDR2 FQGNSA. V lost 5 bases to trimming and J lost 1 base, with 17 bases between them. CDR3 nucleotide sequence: TGTGCCAGCAGCCAAACCACTGGACATCTGAACACCGGGGAGCTGTTTTTT. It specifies CASSQTTGHLNTGELFF.

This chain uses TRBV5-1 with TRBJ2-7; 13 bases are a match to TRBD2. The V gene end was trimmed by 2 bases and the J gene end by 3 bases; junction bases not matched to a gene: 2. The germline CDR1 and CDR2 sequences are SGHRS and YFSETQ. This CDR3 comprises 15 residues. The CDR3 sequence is CASSLTSGRVYEQYF. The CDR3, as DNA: TGCGCCAGCAGCTTAACTAGCGGGAGGGTCTACGAGCAGTACTTC.

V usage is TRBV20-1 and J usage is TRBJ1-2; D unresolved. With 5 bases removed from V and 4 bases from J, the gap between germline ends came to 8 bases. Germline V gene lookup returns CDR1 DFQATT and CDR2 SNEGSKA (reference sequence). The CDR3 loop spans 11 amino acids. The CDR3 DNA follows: TGCAGTGCTTACAGCGGCTATGGCTACACCTTC. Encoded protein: CSAYSGYGYTF.

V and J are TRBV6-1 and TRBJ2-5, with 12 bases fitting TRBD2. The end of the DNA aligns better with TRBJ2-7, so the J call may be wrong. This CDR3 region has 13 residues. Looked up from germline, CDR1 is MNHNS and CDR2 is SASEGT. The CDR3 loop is CASLTSGRGEQYF. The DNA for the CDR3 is TGTGCCAGTCTGACTAGCGGGAGAGGCGAGCAGTACTTC.

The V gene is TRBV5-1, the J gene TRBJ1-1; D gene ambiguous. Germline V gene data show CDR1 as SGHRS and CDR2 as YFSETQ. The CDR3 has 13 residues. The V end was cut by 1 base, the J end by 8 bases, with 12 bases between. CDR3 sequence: CASSLTPGLEAFF. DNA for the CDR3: TGCGCCAGCAGCTTGACCCCGGGTTTGGAAGCTTTCTTT.